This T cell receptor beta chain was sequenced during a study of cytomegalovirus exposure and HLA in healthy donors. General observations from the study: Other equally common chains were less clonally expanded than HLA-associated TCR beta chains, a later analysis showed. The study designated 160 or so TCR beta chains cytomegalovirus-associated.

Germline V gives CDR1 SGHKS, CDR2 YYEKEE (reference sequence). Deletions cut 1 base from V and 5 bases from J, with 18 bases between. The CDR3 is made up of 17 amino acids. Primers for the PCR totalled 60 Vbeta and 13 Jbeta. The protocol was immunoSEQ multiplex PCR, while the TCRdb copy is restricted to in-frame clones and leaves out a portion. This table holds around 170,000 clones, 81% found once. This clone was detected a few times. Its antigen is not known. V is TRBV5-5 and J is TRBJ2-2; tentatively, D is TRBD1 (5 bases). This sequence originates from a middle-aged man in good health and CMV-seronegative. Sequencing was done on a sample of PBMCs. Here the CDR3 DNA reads TGTGCCAGCAGCTTGCAAAGGGGCACTCACCCTACCGGGGAGCTGTTTTTT. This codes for CASSLQRGTHPTGELFF.